Listed below are T cell receptor beta chains from one sample, sequenced in a study of blood T cell repertoires in COVID-19. The assay was immunoSEQ multiplex PCR, and TCRdb's table has in-frame clones only and misses some. This sample has 250,000 to 300,000 clones; roughly 91% occur once, and the top ten carry approximately 10%. The sample comprised peripheral blood. These receptors were obtained from a woman under 40 with COVID-19, enrolled during active disease. CDR3s include the opening cysteine and the closing phenylalanine or tryptophan. D genes are given only for firm matches.

v_call	d_call	j_call	cdr3_aa
TRBV5-4	TRBD2	TRBJ2-7	CASSFPGTSGGAVTEQYF
TRBV7-9	-	TRBJ1-1	CASTLQRNTEAFF
TRBV19	-	TRBJ2-3	CASSIDRGAYDTQYF
TRBV2	-	TRBJ2-7	CASSYGTRTPYEQYF
TRBV5-4	TRBD2	TRBJ2-3	CASSSMTSGGTDTQYF
TRBV15	TRBD1	TRBJ1-1	CATSGRQGAGNGAFF
TRBV24-1	-	TRBJ1-2	CATSAGGYGYTF
TRBV19	TRBD1	TRBJ1-1	CASSNRGRLEAFF
TRBV28	-	TRBJ2-5	CASSWLQETQYF
TRBV25-1	-	TRBJ1-3	CASSELGSGLNTIYF
TRBV6-4	-	TRBJ1-2	CASSDSSTGDYGYTF
TRBV3-1/TRBV3-2	-	TRBJ1-5	CASSRGTLGNQPQHF
TRBV10-1	-	TRBJ1-6	CASSEWGESPLHF
TRBV5-6	-	TRBJ2-3	CASSSNSFAQYF
TRBV12-3/TRBV12-4	-	TRBJ1-2	CASRRGAQGYTF
TRBV7-6	TRBD1	TRBJ2-7	CASSLARGTGLEQYF
TRBV3-1/TRBV3-2	-	TRBJ1-1	CASSQEGGTEAFF
TRBV28	TRBD2	TRBJ2-7	CASTSGGTYEQYF
TRBV7-6	-	TRBJ2-3	CASSFSGGANTDTQYF
TRBV7-9	-	TRBJ2-1	CASSLVRGYNEQFF
TRBV15	-	TRBJ1-1	CATSRSRDKRWTEAFF
TRBV6-5	-	TRBJ1-2	CASRGTGTRHYGYTF
TRBV6-5	-	TRBJ2-5	CASSFLQESYQETQYF
TRBV3-1/TRBV3-2	-	TRBJ1-1	CASIARGKELAFF
TRBV7-9	TRBD2	TRBJ2-5	CASSLLGGGAETQYF
TRBV9	-	TRBJ1-5	CASSASGGQPQHF
TRBV30	-	TRBJ2-1	CAWSVGLMEFF
TRBV29-1	-	TRBJ1-2	CSVGSINYGYTF
TRBV19	-	TRBJ2-5	CASTRTGVAVETQYF
TRBV6-1	-	TRBJ2-5	CASSIQETQYF
TRBV5-1	-	TRBJ2-7	CASSLGQSSYEQYF
TRBV7-2	TRBD2	TRBJ2-3	CASSWTSGASTDTQYF
TRBV6-1	-	TRBJ2-3	CASSEALLDTQYF
TRBV5-1	-	TRBJ1-3	CASRRTVSGNTIYF
TRBV6-5	TRBD1	TRBJ2-1	CASSHDRGPYNEQFF
TRBV19	TRBD1	TRBJ1-2	CASTKDRGYYGYTF
TRBV19	TRBD1	TRBJ2-2	CASSPRTGGNPGELFF
TRBV7-2	-	TRBJ1-1	CASSLQPRSRTLEAFF
TRBV9	TRBD2	TRBJ2-1	CASSVDLRGGGYNEQFF
TRBV28	TRBD1	TRBJ1-2	CASSFRRDRVNGYTF
TRBV1	-	TRBJ1-5	CTRYRLYSNQPQHF
TRBV5-6	-	TRBJ2-1	CASSLGLYEQFF
TRBV21-1	-	TRBJ2-2	CASSKEDYLTLTLFF
TRBV29-1	TRBD1	TRBJ1-2	CSVTGGHYGYTF
TRBV10-1	-	TRBJ1-1	CASSQTTTGNTEAFF
TRBV25-1	-	TRBJ1-1	CASSGVSGKREAFF
TRBV5-1	-	TRBJ2-4	CASSLDDTDIQYF
TRBV6-5	-	TRBJ2-3	CASSYSTGGSTDTQYF
TRBV7-2	-	TRBJ1-5	CASSLWSRSNQPQHF
TRBV9	TRBD1	TRBJ1-2	CASSPGRTGYGYTF
TRBV7-8	-	TRBJ2-7	CASSEFQGSYEQYF
TRBV3-1/TRBV3-2	TRBD1	TRBJ2-1	CASSQVTRGYNEQFF
TRBV28	TRBD1	TRBJ2-2	CASRRTGGTGELFF
TRBV5-4	-	TRBJ1-2	CASSFVGGGYTF
TRBV2	-	TRBJ2-1	CATKNQGVGEQFF